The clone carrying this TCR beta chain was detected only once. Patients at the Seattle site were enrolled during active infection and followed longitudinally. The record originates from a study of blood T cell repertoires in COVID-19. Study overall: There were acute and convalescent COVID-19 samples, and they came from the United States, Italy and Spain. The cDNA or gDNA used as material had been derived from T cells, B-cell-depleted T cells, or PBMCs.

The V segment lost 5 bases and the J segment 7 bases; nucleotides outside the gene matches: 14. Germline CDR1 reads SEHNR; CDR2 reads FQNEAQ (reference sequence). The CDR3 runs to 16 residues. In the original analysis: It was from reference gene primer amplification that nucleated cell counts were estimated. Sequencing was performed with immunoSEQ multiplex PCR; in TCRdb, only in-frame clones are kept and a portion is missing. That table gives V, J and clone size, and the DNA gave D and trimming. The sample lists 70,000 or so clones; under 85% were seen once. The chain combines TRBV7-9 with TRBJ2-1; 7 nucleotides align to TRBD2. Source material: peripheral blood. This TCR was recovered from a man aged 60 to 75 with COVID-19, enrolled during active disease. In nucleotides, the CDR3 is TGTGCCAGCAGCCCGGGGGGACTGGGAGATGGTAATGAGCAGTTCTTC. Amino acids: CASSPGGLGDGNEQFF.